The clone carrying this TCR beta chain was detected many times. This CDR3 is built from 13 residues. The J segment lost 2 bases and the V segment lost 3 bases, leaving 4 bases of the junction unmatched. Germline V gene data show CDR1 as SQVTM and CDR2 as ANQGSEA. This specimen comes from a study of T cells after yellow fever vaccination. In TCRdb, the 5' RACE reads were re-called with MiXCR into one record per CDR3 protein. The table records about 75,000 distinct CDR3 sequences, about 7.3% of them present only once. Sequenced here: CD8+ T cells sorted from PBMCs, sampled 10 days after the first yellow fever vaccination. The chain joins TRBV29-1 to TRBJ2-7, with TRBD2 matching over 7 bases. This clonotype originated in a man aged 18 to 35 who received the YFV17D yellow fever vaccine. The CDR3: CSVEGGNAYEQYF. The CDR3 coding sequence is TGCAGCGTTGAGGGGGGGAACGCCTACGAGCAGTACTTC.